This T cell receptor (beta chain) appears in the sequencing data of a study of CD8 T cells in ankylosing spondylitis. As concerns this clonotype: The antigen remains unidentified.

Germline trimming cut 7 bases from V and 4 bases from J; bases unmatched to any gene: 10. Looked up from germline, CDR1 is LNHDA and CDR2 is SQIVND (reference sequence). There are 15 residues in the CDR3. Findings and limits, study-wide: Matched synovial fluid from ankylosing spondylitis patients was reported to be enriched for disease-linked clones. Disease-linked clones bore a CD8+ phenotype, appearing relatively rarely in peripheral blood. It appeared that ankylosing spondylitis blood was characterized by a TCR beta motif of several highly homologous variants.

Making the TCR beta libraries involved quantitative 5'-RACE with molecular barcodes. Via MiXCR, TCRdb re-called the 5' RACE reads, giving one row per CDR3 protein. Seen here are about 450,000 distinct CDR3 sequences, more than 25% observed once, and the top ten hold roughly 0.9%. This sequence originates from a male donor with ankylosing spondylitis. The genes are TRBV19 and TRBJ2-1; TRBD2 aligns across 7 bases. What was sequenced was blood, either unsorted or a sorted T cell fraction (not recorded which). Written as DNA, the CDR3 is TGTGCCAGTACCCCCCAGCAGGGACTATACAATGAGCAGTTCTTC. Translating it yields CASTPQQGLYNEQFF.